These 18 T cell receptor beta chains came from one sample sequenced in a study of blood T cell repertoires in COVID-19. The repertoire was sequenced with immunoSEQ multiplex PCR; TCRdb's copy has only in-frame clones and lacks some. The table shows 88,000 or so clones, with around 83% occurring only once. Sequencing was carried out using peripheral blood. The receptors come from a human donor in a cohort sampled during active COVID-19.

V gene TRBV4-1 combines with J gene TRBJ1-3; D unclear. With 3 bases removed from V and 0 bases from J, the gap between germline ends came to 15 bases. Germline V gives CDR1 MGHRA, CDR2 YSYEKL. The CDR3 covers 17 residues. The CDR3 nucleotides are TGCGCCAGCAGCCACGGACGGAGGATTATCTCTGGAAACACCATATATTTT. Amino acid sequence: CASSHGRRIISGNTIYF.

The rearrangement uses TRBV3-1 (or the pseudogene TRBV3-2) and TRBJ2-5; 12 nucleotides agree with TRBD2. The V segment lost 2 bases and the J segment 1 base; nucleotides outside the gene matches: 2. The CDR3 sequence is 16 residues long. The germline V gene has CDR1 LGHDT and CDR2 YNNKEL (reference sequence). The CDR3 nucleotides are TGTGCCAGCAGCCAAAGACTAGCGGGGGCCCAAGAGACCCAGTACTTC. Its protein product is CASSQRLAGAQETQYF.

The chain uses TRBV6-8 and TRBJ2-2; tentatively, D is TRBD1 (6 bases). Germline lookup yields CDR1 MNHGY and CDR2 SAAAGT. The V end was cut by 5 bases, the J end by 2 bases, with 12 bases between. There are 15 residues in the CDR3. The CDR3 nucleotides read TGTGCCAGCAGTGGACGGGACACCAACACCGGGGAGCTGTTTTTT. Protein product: CASSGRDTNTGELFF.

This clone was seen only a few times. The gene calls are TRBV5-4 and TRBJ1-1; the match to TRBD1 covers 7 bases. Germline values: CDR1 SGHNT, CDR2 YYREEE (reference sequence). The CDR3 contains 16 residues. V shed 4 bases, J shed 1 base, and the junction held 10 bases outside the gene matches. The CDR3 region is CASSHRGKLGNTEAFF. The CDR3 DNA is TGTGCCAGCAGCCACAGGGGAAAGTTGGGGAACACTGAAGCTTTCTTT. The full variable domain, its missing parts supplied by reference TRBV5-4 and TRBJ1-1, is ETGVTQSPTHLIKTRGQQVTLRCSSQSGHNTVSWYQQALGQGPQFIFQYYREEENGRGNFPPRFSGLQFPNYSSELNVNALELDDSALYLCASSHRGKLGNTEAFFGQGTRLTVV.

The chain couples TRBV5-5 to TRBJ2-7; 7 nucleotides match TRBD1. Germline CDR1 is SGHKS and CDR2 is YYEKEE (reference sequence). Trimming cost V 4 bases and J 1 base; bases outside gene matches: 11. CDR3 length equals 16 residues. The DNA of the CDR3 is TGTGCCAGCAGCAAAAATGACAGGGCCCTTTCCTACGAGCAGTACTTC. This encodes CASSKNDRALSYEQYF. The full variable domain, in which reference TRBV5-5 and TRBJ2-7 provide the parts outside the CDR3, is DAGVTQSPTHLIKTRGQQVTLRCSPISGHKSVSWYQQVLGQGPQFIFQYYEKEERGRGNFPDRFSARQFPNYSSELNVNALLLGDSALYLCASSKNDRALSYEQYFGPGTRLTVT.

This clone was observed a few times. This sequence joins TRBV5-1 and TRBJ2-7; 7 bases line up with TRBD2. J was trimmed by 4 bases and V by 1 base; bases with no gene match: 5. There are 14 residues in the CDR3. CDR1 and CDR2 (germline): SGHRS, YFSETQ. CDR3 in amino acids: CASSLSGVGYEQYF. The CDR3 DNA follows: TGCGCCAGCAGCTTGAGCGGGGTCGGGTACGAGCAGTACTTC.

The rearrangement joins TRBV9 to TRBJ1-3; D unresolved. The CDR3 is 15 amino acids. V gave up 3 bases and J gave up 0 bases, with 10 bases separating them. The germline V gene encodes CDR1 SGDLS and CDR2 YYNGEE. CDR3 DNA sequence: TGTGCCAGCAGCGCCCGAGTCGACTCTGGAAACACCATATATTTT. Its translation: CASSARVDSGNTIYF.

The chain combines TRBV4-2 with TRBJ2-1, with 11 bases aligning to TRBD2. The CDR3 sequence is 17 residues long. The germline gives CDR1 LGHNA, CDR2 YNFKEQ. V lost 2 bases to trimming and J lost 5 bases; unmatched junction nucleotides: 8. The CDR3 sequence: CASSQSLAGGLHNEQFF. CDR3 DNA: TGTGCCAGCAGCCAATCTTTAGCGGGGGGGTTACACAATGAGCAGTTCTTC.

The chain is built from TRBV3-1 (or the pseudogene TRBV3-2) and TRBJ2-1, with no clear D. The germline V and J ends were trimmed by 1 base and 2 bases, with 6 bases remaining between them. This CDR3 has 14 residues. Germline CDR1 reads LGHDT; CDR2 reads YNNKEL (reference sequence). The CDR3: CASSQGYTYNEQFF. DNA of the CDR3: TGTGCCAGCAGCCAAGGGTACACCTACAATGAGCAGTTCTTC.

This clone has a handful of counts. V and J are TRBV6-5 and TRBJ1-5; D gene unclear. This CDR3 contains 13 residues. Trimming left V 2 bases short and J 5 bases short, with 7 bases between. Germline V gene data show CDR1 as MNHEY and CDR2 as SVGAGI. CDR3 residues: CASSYGEDQPQHF. CDR3 sequence (DNA): TGTGCCAGCAGTTACGGGGAGGATCAGCCCCAGCATTTT.

In this sample, this clone turned up a few times. J is TRBJ2-1 and V is TRBV7-8, with 9 bases identical to TRBD1. Germline V lookup: CDR1 SGHVS, CDR2 FQNEAQ. This CDR3 has 12 amino acids. J lost 16 bases, V lost 3 bases, and 7 bases had no gene match. The DNA for the CDR3 is TGTGCCAGCAGCTTCGACCGGGACAGGGTCTTCTTC. Its protein is CASSFDRDRVFF.

This clone was found once. This chain connects TRBV9 to TRBJ2-3, with unresolved D. Germline V lookup: CDR1 SGDLS, CDR2 YYNGEE. The CDR3 length is 14 residues. The V end lost 0 bases, the J end lost 2 bases, and 7 bases lay between the germline ends. CDR3 nucleotides: TGTGCCAGCAGCGTAGTTCCTACCACAGATACGCAGTATTTT. Protein sequence: CASSVVPTTDTQYF.

The V and J genes are TRBV6-5 and TRBJ2-1, with 12 bases matching TRBD2. V was pared by 5 bases and J by 14 bases, with 4 bases of the junction left unmatched. Germline assignment: CDR1 MNHEY and CDR2 SVGAGI. The CDR3 contains 12 residues. CDR3 in amino acids: CASSRTSGEEFF. In DNA form, the CDR3 reads TGTGCCAGCAGTCGGACTAGCGGGGAGGAGTTCTTC.

The chain uses TRBV11-3 and TRBJ1-1, with 7 bases lining up with TRBD1. There are 13 residues in the CDR3. Trimming removed 6 bases from V and 4 bases from J; junction bases left unmatched: 5. Per the germline V gene, CDR1 is SGHNT and CDR2 is YENEEA. The CDR3 DNA is TGTGCCAGCAGGACACAGGGGATCACTGAAGCTTTCTTT. Its protein product is CASRTQGITEAFF.

This chain joins TRBV6-5 and TRBJ1-2; weak D call: TRBD1 (6 bases). Germline V gene sequence: CDR1 MNHEY, CDR2 SVGAGI. V gave up 8 bases and J gave up 4 bases, with 11 bases separating them. CDR3 length: 12 amino acids. CDR3 bases: TGTGCCAGCGGGGGGGGCGTCTATGGCTACACCTTC. Protein sequence: CASGGGVYGYTF.

This clone was seen once. The chain employs TRBV28 and TRBJ2-1; 11 bases are a match to TRBD1. This CDR3 is 17 amino acids long. CDR1 and CDR2 from the germline V gene are MDHEN and SYDVKM. V lost 7 bases, J lost 4 bases, and 12 bases stayed unmatched. The CDR3 loop is CASTPHLGQGEYNEQFF. The DNA for the CDR3 is TGTGCCAGCACCCCGCATCTGGGACAGGGGGAATACAATGAGCAGTTCTTC.

This clone was found once. The V gene is TRBV6-5, the J gene TRBJ1-1; TRBD1 agrees at 9 bases. V dropped 0 bases and J dropped 4; count of bases not matched to a gene: 3. The CDR3 contains 15 residues. Germline lookup yields CDR1 MNHEY and CDR2 SVGAGI. In nucleotides, the CDR3 is TGTGCCAGCAGTTACTCGCGACAGGGGGGCACTGAAGCTTTCTTT. Translating gives CASSYSRQGGTEAFF.

In nucleotides, the CDR3 is TGTGCCAGCAGCCTGAACCCTAGCGGGAGGCCATACAATGAGCAGTTCTTC. Translated: CASSLNPSGRPYNEQFF. V is TRBV5-5 and J is TRBJ2-1; 11 positions match TRBD2. Unmatched junction bases numbered 10, after V lost 4 bases and J lost 4 bases. The CDR3 runs to 17 residues. CDR1 is SGHKS, CDR2 YYEKEE, per germline (reference sequence).